A selection of T cell receptor delta chains follows, all from one sample in a study of Vδ1+ human thymocytes. TCRdb fed the multiplex PCR reads to CATT. Among about 25,000 delta-chain clones listed, about 29% were seen once. Sequences were obtained from Vdelta1+ gamma-delta thymocytes from the thymus. The receptors come from a boy under two years old who had congenital heart surgery. CDR3s include the opening cysteine and the closing phenylalanine or tryptophan. D genes are given only for firm matches. Not all rows give a size; the values are once, few, many and, for expanded clones, a class.

>-|TRDD3|TRDV1|TRDJ1
TGTGCTCTTGGGACTAGCTTCCCCCTGGGGGTCCTCTCCACCGATAAACTCATCTTT
CALGTSFPLGVLSTDKLIF
>-|TRDD3|TRDV1|TRDJ1
TGTGCTCTTGGGGAGACCCTTCCGGGGGGGATACGATACACCGATAAACTCATCTTT
CALGETLPGGIRYTDKLIF
>-|TRDD3|TRDV1|TRDJ1
TGTGCTCTTGGGGCGCGCCTGGGATACCGGCCAAAAGGTAAACTCATCTTT
CALGARLGYRPKGKLIF
>medium-sized|-|TRDV1|TRDJ1
TGTGCTCTTGGGGAGTGTCCGGGGATCCCCCTCGATAAACTCATCTTT
CALGECPGIPLDKLIF
>few|-|TRDV1|TRDJ1
TGTGCTCTTGGGCAACAAGCCAGTTTCCTACGGATGGGGGGTACGAAGCATCCGTACACCGATAAACTCATCTTT
CALGQQASFLRMGGTKHPYTDKLIF
>-|-|TRDV1|TRDJ2
TGTGCTCTTGGGGAACTGGCCGTTAGAGTAGCACAACTCTTCTTT
CALGELAVRVAQLFF
>-|-|TRDV1|TRDJ1
TGTGCTCTTGGAACTCCTACTCTACTGAGGGGCGGTGATAAACTCATCTTT
CALGTPTLLRGGDKLIF
>-|TRDD3|TRDV1|TRDJ1
TGTGCTCTTGGGGATCCTCACCCTTCCTACGGGTTGATACTGGGGGATACAAAATACACCGATAAACTCATCTTT
CALGDPHPSYGLILGDTKYTDKLIF
>-|-|TRDV1|TRDJ1
TGTGCTCTTGGGGAACATTCACCCCCCGGCTGGGGACGGTACACCGATAAACTCATCTTT
CALGEHSPPGWGRYTDKLIF
>-|-|TRDV1|TRDJ1
TGTGCTCTAGGGGAAAATGGCCTGTCTGGGAATCACGATAAACTCATCTTT
CALGENGLSGNHDKLIF
>-|TRDD3|TRDV1|TRDJ1
TGTGCTCTTGGGAACGACTGGGGGAGCCTCCGCGCTCGTCCGTACACCGATAAACTCATCTTT
CALGNDWGSLRARPYTDKLIF
>-|TRDD3|TRDV1|TRDJ1
TGTGCTCTTGGGGAACCGAACTGGGGGATAAAGTACACCGATAAACTCATCTTT
CALGEPNWGIKYTDKLIF
>-|TRDD3|TRDV1|TRDJ1
TGTGCTCTTGGGACCCCCGTGGGACTAAGACGTGGGGGATCCTGCGATAAACTCATCTTT
CALGTPVGLRRGGSCDKLIF
>-|-|TRDV1|TRDJ1
TGTGCTCTTGGGGGCGGCCCCTTTTCCTACAAGGGGCTGGGGACTCACACCGATAAACTCATCTTT
CALGGGPFSYKGLGTHTDKLIF
>medium-sized|TRDD3|TRDV1|TRDJ1
TGTGCTCTTGGGGAACTGACTACGTGGGGCTTCTCTGGGGGTTCGGGTAAACTCATCTTT
CALGELTTWGFSGGSGKLIF
>-|TRDD2|TRDV1|TRDJ1
TGTGCTCTTGGGGAACGCATTCCTACTGCTCCCCTACACGGCACCGATAAACTCATCTTT
CALGERIPTAPLHGTDKLIF
>few|TRDD3|TRDV1|TRDJ1
TGTGCTCTTGGGGAACCAAGACGTCCTGGGGGCCCCTACACCGATAAACTCATCTTT
CALGEPRRPGGPYTDKLIF
>few|TRDD2|TRDV1|TRDJ1
TGTGCTCTTGGGGAACTTGCCCCGCTTCCTACGCCTTACTGCTACACCGATAAACTCATCTTT
CALGELAPLPTPYCYTDKLIF
>-|TRDD3|TRDV1|TRDJ1
TGTGCTCTTGGGCCTGCCGGGGTGGGATACGCACCCGATAAACTCATCTTT
CALGPAGVGYAPDKLIF
>medium-sized|-|TRDV1|TRDJ1
TGTGCTCTTGGGGAACTAGCCGACGTACACCTAGGAGATAAACTCATCTTT
CALGELADVHLGDKLIF
>-|-|TRDV1|TRDJ1
TGTGCTCTTGGGGGTTGTCCTACGACCTGGTTGGGGGTCCCACCCACCGATAAACTCATCTTT
CALGGCPTTWLGVPPTDKLIF
>few|-|TRDV1|TRDJ1
TGTGCTCTTGGGGAACTTACTTCCTCTACGCCATACACCGATAAACTCATCTTT
CALGELTSSTPYTDKLIF
>few|TRDD3|TRDV1|TRDJ1
TGTGCTCTTGGGGAATCCGCTTTACCGGGTCCTACCCTTGGGGGATCCGATAAACTCATCTTT
CALGESALPGPTLGGSDKLIF
>-|TRDD3|TRDV1|TRDJ1
TGTGCTCTTGGGGAAATCCGCCCCGGAGGGTGGGGGAGCGATAAACTCATCTTT
CALGEIRPGGWGSDKLIF
>-|-|TRDV1|TRDJ1
TGTGCTCTTGGGGAACCGTCGGAACGGTGGCCTTACACCGATAAACTCATCTTT
CALGEPSERWPYTDKLIF
>-|TRDD3|TRDV1|TRDJ1
TGTGCTCTTGGGGAGCCAATTCCTCCTACAACGGAAGACTGGGGGATACCCACCGATAAACTCATCTTT
CALGEPIPPTTEDWGIPTDKLIF
>-|TRDD3|TRDV1|TRDJ1
TGTGCTCTTGGGGAACTCGATCCAGGAGGGGGATACGCTTCCGATAAACTCATCTTT
CALGELDPGGGYASDKLIF
>-|-|TRDV1|TRDJ1
TGTGCTCTTGGCTTCGGGGATCTTTTCGATCAACTCATCTTT
CALGFGDLFDQLIF
>many|-|TRDV1|TRDJ1
TGTGCTCTTGGGGAGTCCCTTCCTACTCCGACTGGGGGCCTGTACACCGATAAACTCATCTTT
CALGESLPTPTGGLYTDKLIF
>few|-|TRDV1|TRDJ1
TGTGCTCTTGGGGAGCTACATGCCCCACCGGGGATCCCTTTTGGATACACCGATAAACTCATCTTT
CALGELHAPPGIPFGYTDKLIF
>few|-|TRDV1|TRDJ1
TGTGCTCTTGGGGAACTTGCCTTCCAGGTACCGGGGACGACGGGACTCATCTTT
CALGELAFQVPGTTGLIF
>-|-|TRDV1|TRDJ1
TGTGCTCTTGGGGAAACCTTCCTACGAAAAGTACTGGGGGCGAAACTCATCTTT
CALGETFLRKVLGAKLIF
>-|-|TRDV1|TRDJ1
TGTGCTCTTGGGGACCACCAGGGGCTACAGGGGGGCGATAAACTCATCTTT
CALGDHQGLQGGDKLIF
>medium-sized|TRDD3|TRDV1|TRDJ1
TGTGCTCTTGGGGAACCACTTGGCTGGGGGATACGCGGGAATGATAAACTCATCTTT
CALGEPLGWGIRGNDKLIF
>few|-|TRDV1|TRDJ1
TGTGCTCTTGGGGAAAGCCACGTATTAGGTCCGAACACCGATAAACTCATCTTT
CALGESHVLGPNTDKLIF